These 19 T cell receptor beta chains came from one sample sequenced in a study of cytomegalovirus exposure and HLA in healthy donors. The data were produced by immunoSEQ multiplex PCR, yet TCRdb's version contains in-frame clones alone and is incomplete. In the table there are approximately 140,000 clones, about 83% of which are singletons. Sequenced: PBMCs. The source of these receptors is a woman in her 30s in good health and CMV-seronegative.

The CDR3 loop is CASSDQGDAYEQYF. For the CDR3, the DNA is TGCGCCAGCAGCGATCAGGGTGACGCCTACGAGCAGTACTTC. This rearrangement joins TRBV5-1 to TRBJ2-7, with D tentatively TRBD1 (5 bases). Germline V lookup: CDR1 SGHRS, CDR2 YFSETQ. Trimming left V 4 bases short and J 2 bases short, with 13 bases between. The CDR3 sequence is 14 residues long.

This chain uses TRBV6-1 with TRBJ1-2; tentatively, D is TRBD1 (5 bases). V lost 2 bases and J lost 3, with 10 bases in between. The V gene's germline CDR1 is MNHNS and CDR2 SASEGT. The CDR3 is 14 residues long. CDR3 loop: CASSERWGDYGYTF. The CDR3 DNA reads as TGTGCCAGCAGTGAACGGTGGGGGGACTATGGCTACACCTTC.

The chain uses TRBV5-1 and TRBJ2-3; 11 bases line up with TRBD1. The CDR3 has 17 amino acids. With 4 bases clipped from V and 3 bases from J, the junction kept 10 bases outside the gene matches. CDR1 SGHRS and CDR2 YFSETQ come from the germline V gene. CDR3 sequence: CASSPSPRDRGTDTQYF. The DNA of the CDR3 is TGCGCCAGCAGCCCAAGTCCACGGGACAGGGGGACAGATACGCAGTATTTT. Drawing the rest from reference TRBV5-1 and TRBJ2-3, the complete variable domain is KAGVTQTPRYLIKTRGQQVTLSCSPISGHRSVSWYQQTPGQGLQFLFEYFSETQRNKGNFPGRFSGRQFSNSRSEMNVSTLELGDSALYLCASSPSPRDRGTDTQYFGPGTRLTVL.

J is TRBJ2-5 and V is TRBV6-1; the D gene is possibly TRBD1 (6 bases). V shed 10 bases and J shed 2 bases, with 11 bases lying between them. CDR1 is MNHNS and CDR2 is SASEGT in the germline V gene. The CDR3 is 12 amino acids. DNA of the CDR3: TGTGCCACCGGGACAAGACAAGAGACCCAGTACTTC. This codes for CATGTRQETQYF.

This rearrangement joins TRBV6-5 to TRBJ1-3, with unresolved D. Trimming took off 8 bases at V and 4 bases at J, with 9 bases between the two ends. Germline V gene sequence: CDR1 MNHEY, CDR2 SVGAGI. The CDR3 length is 12 residues. CDR3 in amino acids: CASQSPGNTIYF. Written as DNA, the CDR3 is TGTGCCAGCCAGTCTCCCGGAAACACCATATATTTT.

The chain joins TRBV30 to TRBJ2-1; the match to TRBD2 covers 10 bases. Germline V gene lookup returns CDR1 GTSNPN and CDR2 SVGIG (reference sequence). V trimming: 6 bases; J trimming: 7 bases; junction bases outside the gene matches: 12. This CDR3 contains 15 residues. CDR3 amino acids: CACTRGLALGNEQFF. CDR3 nucleotides: TGTGCCTGTACCCGGGGACTAGCGCTAGGGAATGAGCAGTTCTTC.

The genes are TRBV10-3 and TRBJ2-7; the D is unclear. The CDR3 is 15 amino acids. Germline CDR1 is ENHRY and CDR2 is SYGVKD. V lost 5 bases and J 2 bases, leaving 16 bases between the germline ends. CDR3 sequence: CAISYTVSTTYEQYF. In nucleotides, the CDR3 is TGTGCCATCAGTTATACCGTTTCAACTACCTACGAGCAGTACTTC.

This clone was seen a handful of times. The chain joins TRBV6-6 to TRBJ1-6; D is unclear. The CDR3 spans 16 residues. Between the trimmed V and J ends, which lost 0 bases and 6 bases, there was a span of 12 bases. Germline assignment: CDR1 MNHNY and CDR2 SVGAGI (reference sequence). In nucleotides, the CDR3 is TGTGCCAGCAGTTACTCGCCCCACAGCCGTAATTCACCCCTCCACTTT. As protein: CASSYSPHSRNSPLHF.

About this clone: A junction boundary mismatches the germline segment, possibly from a read error. The rearrangement joins TRBV6-6 to TRBJ2-3; a possible D gene is TRBD1 (5 bases). CDR1 and CDR2 from the germline V gene are MNHNY and SVGAGI (reference sequence). CDR3 length equals 15 residues. The CDR3 DNA is TGTGCCAGCAGGTACTTTCGGACACACACAGATACGCAGTATTTT. Its translation is CASRYFRTHTDTQYF.

The V and J genes are TRBV13 and TRBJ1-1, with D possibly TRBD1 on 5 matching bases. This CDR3 has 15 amino acids. The V end lost 5 bases, the J end lost 1 base, and 14 bases lay between the germline ends. Germline V lookup: CDR1 PRHDT, CDR2 FYEKMQ (reference sequence). The CDR3 sequence is CASSPGGGGNTEAFF. The CDR3 coding sequence is TGTGCCAGCAGCCCCGGGGGGGGAGGGAACACTGAAGCTTTCTTT.

The chain carries TRBV30 and TRBJ1-2, with a tentative D call TRBD1 (6 bases). V lost 2 bases and J lost 4, with 11 bases in between. This CDR3 spans 13 amino acids. Germline V gene sequence: CDR1 GTSNPN, CDR2 SVGIG (reference sequence). Here the CDR3 DNA reads TGTGCCTGGAGTCAGGGGTCGGGCTATGGCTACACCTTC. Its protein is CAWSQGSGYGYTF.

This chain links TRBV7-2 with TRBJ1-2; D is uncertain. Germline loops: CDR1 SGHTA, CDR2 FQGNSA. V was shortened by 2 bases and J by 4 bases, with 14 bases between the two germline ends. The CDR3 has 15 residues. In nucleotides, the CDR3 is TGTGCCAGCAGCTTAAGCCCATCGCAAAGCTATGGCTACACCTTC. Its translation: CASSLSPSQSYGYTF. The whole variable domain, filled in from reference TRBV7-2 and TRBJ1-2, reads GAGVSQSPSNKVTEKGKDVELRCDPISGHTALYWYRQSLGQGLEFLIYFQGNSAPDKSGLPSDRFSAERTGGSVSTLTIQRTQQEDSAVYLCASSLSPSQSYGYTFGSGTRLTVV.

This clone was detected a few times. The chain couples TRBV13 to TRBJ1-2; D is unclear. The CDR3 has 15 residues. Germline assignment: CDR1 PRHDT and CDR2 FYEKMQ (reference sequence). Trimming stripped 0 bases from V and 6 bases from J, with 14 bases between. The CDR3 DNA follows: TGTGCCAGCAGCTTAGGGGTTACGCGAGTGGATGGCTACACCTTC. This codes for CASSLGVTRVDGYTF.

This clone has a single count. J is TRBJ2-7 and V is TRBV15, with 7 bases lining up with TRBD1. V lost 1 base, J lost 0 bases, and 0 bases stayed unmatched. This CDR3 contains 14 residues. From germline, CDR1 is LNHNV and CDR2 YYDKDF (reference sequence). DNA of the CDR3: TGTGCCACCAGCAGAGGGGACAGCTCCTACGAGCAGTACTTC. Translation: CATSRGDSSYEQYF. Combining the CDR3 with reference TRBV15 and TRBJ2-7 gives the whole variable domain DAMVIQNPRYQVTQFGKPVTLSCSQTLNHNVMYWYQQKSSQAPKLLFHYYDKDFNNEADTPDNFQSRRPNTSFCFLDIRSPGLGDTAMYLCATSRGDSSYEQYFGPGTRLTVT.

DNA of the CDR3: TGTGCCAGCAGCTTACCTAAGAACACTGAAGCTTTCTTT. Translating it yields CASSLPKNTEAFF. This chain uses TRBV7-9 with TRBJ1-1; D gene uncertain. Germline V lookup: CDR1 SEHNR, CDR2 FQNEAQ (reference sequence). The ends were cut back, 2 bases at V and 1 base at J, with 5 bases in the middle. This CDR3 comprises 13 residues.

The V call is TRBV28, the J call TRBJ2-2; maybe TRBD2 (7 bases). The V gene's germline CDR1 is MDHEN and CDR2 SYDVKM. The germline V and J ends were trimmed by 6 bases and 6 bases, with 14 bases remaining between them. The CDR3 contains 14 residues. Here the CDR3 reads CASRGSGGPGELFF. Written as DNA, the CDR3 is TGTGCCAGCAGGGGATCGGGGGGCCCCGGGGAGCTGTTTTTT.

In this sample, this clone turned up once. The chain carries TRBV5-8 and TRBJ2-7, with a tentative D call TRBD1 (6 bases). Germline CDR1 reads SGHTS; CDR2 reads YDEGEE. V lost 2 bases, J lost 4 bases, and 19 bases lay in between. The CDR3 sequence is 16 residues long. The CDR3 sequence is CASSFGLGAPQYEQYF. For the CDR3, the DNA is TGTGCCAGCAGCTTTGGGCTGGGGGCACCTCAATACGAGCAGTACTTC. Full variable domain (rest looked up from reference TRBV5-8 and TRBJ2-7): EAGVTQSPTHLIKTRGQQATLRCSPISGHTSVYWYQQALGLGLQFLLWYDEGEERNRGNFPPRFSGRQFPNYSSELNVNALELEDSALYLCASSFGLGAPQYEQYFGPGTRLTVT.

The chain carries TRBV5-1 and TRBJ1-2; D may be TRBD1 (5 bases). The CDR3 is 14 amino acids. V gave up 1 base and J gave up 3 bases, with 10 bases separating them. Germline CDR1 and CDR2: SGHRS and YFSETQ. The CDR3, as DNA: TGCGCCAGCAGCTTGAGTGGGGGGGACTATGGCTACACCTTC. Its translation is CASSLSGGDYGYTF.

The chain has TRBV10-1 and TRBJ2-1, with TRBD2 matching 14 bases. Germline CDR1 and CDR2: WNHNN and SYGVQD (reference sequence). The CDR3 has 16 amino acids. After removal of 5 bases from V and 6 bases from J, the junction contained 6 bases not matched to a gene. The CDR3 DNA is TGCGCCAGCAGTACGACTAGCGGGGGGGCCCGCAATGAGCAGTTCTTC. Its protein product is CASSTTSGGARNEQFF.